These 9 T cell receptor beta chains originate from one sample sequenced in a study of cytomegalovirus exposure and HLA in healthy donors. The PCR used 60 Vbeta and 13 Jbeta primers. Generated by immunoSEQ multiplex PCR, the TCRdb table keeps only in-frame clones and is missing some. This table has around 120,000 clones, 65% to 80% appearing once. The sample was PBMCs. The receptors shown here come from a young man in good health and CMV-seronegative.

This clone was counted between two and nine times. The rearrangement links TRBV9 to TRBJ2-7, with 8 bases that match TRBD2. J was trimmed by 2 bases and V by 0 bases; bases with no gene match: 4. Germline CDR1 is SGDLS and CDR2 is YYNGEE. CDR3 length equals 15 residues. The CDR3 protein is CASSVATSGAYEQYF. The CDR3 DNA reads as TGTGCCAGCAGCGTAGCTACTAGCGGTGCCTACGAGCAGTACTTC.

V usage is TRBV28 and J usage is TRBJ2-6; no firm D call. CDR1 MDHEN and CDR2 SYDVKM come from the germline V gene. The CDR3 totals 14 residues. The V end was cut by 7 bases, the J end by 0 bases, with 7 bases between. The CDR3 is CASKLVSGANVLTF. For the CDR3, the DNA is TGTGCCAGCAAACTTGTCTCTGGGGCCAACGTCCTGACTTTC.

On this clone itself: The sample contains more than one DNA sequence encoding this CDR3. This chain links TRBV2 with TRBJ1-6, with D possibly TRBD1 on 6 matching bases. Germline V gene data show CDR1 as SNHLY and CDR2 as FYNNEI. The V end was cut by 3 bases, the J end by 3 bases, with 9 bases between. The CDR3 is 15 residues long. The DNA for the CDR3 is TGTGCCAGCAGTGAGAGAGGGGGCTATAATTCACCCCTCCACTTT. It codes for CASSERGGYNSPLHF.

There are many counts of this clone. The rearrangement joins TRBV5-6 to TRBJ2-2; D is perhaps TRBD2 (7 bases). V was shortened by 4 bases and J by 5 bases, with 18 bases between the two germline ends. Germline CDR1 SGHDT, CDR2 YYEEEE. This CDR3 has 16 amino acids. The CDR3 reads CASSLERGAETGELFF. Written as DNA, the CDR3 is TGTGCCAGCAGCCTTGAACGGGGGGCCGAGACCGGGGAGCTGTTTTTT.

The chain uses TRBV27 and TRBJ1-3; D may be TRBD1 (5 bases). Trimming shortened V by 5 bases and J by 2 bases, and 7 bases separated the two germline ends. Germline CDR1 reads MNHEY; CDR2 reads SMNVEV (reference sequence). The CDR3 spans 13 residues. CDR3 loop: CASSRGAGNTIYF. CDR3 DNA: TGTGCCAGCAGTCGGGGGGCTGGAAACACCATATATTTT.

This clone was seen only a few times. V usage is TRBV19 and J usage is TRBJ1-6; 9 bases match TRBD1. This CDR3 contains 14 residues. Germline V lookup: CDR1 LNHDA, CDR2 SQIVND (reference sequence). Trimming at V came to 4 bases and at J to 9 bases, leaving 4 bases not matched to a gene. The CDR3 region is CASSTDRGGSPLHF. The CDR3 DNA follows: TGTGCCAGTAGTACGGACAGGGGAGGTTCACCCCTCCACTTT.

This clone was observed a handful of times. The chain has TRBV15 and TRBJ1-4, with 8 bases fitting TRBD1. CDR3 length equals 15 residues. Per the germline V gene, CDR1 is LNHNV and CDR2 is YYDKDF (reference sequence). V was pared by 3 bases and J by 3 bases, with 3 bases of the junction left unmatched. In DNA form, the CDR3 reads TGTGCCACCAGCAGCAGGGACAGGTCTAATGAAAAACTGTTTTTT. This gives the protein CATSSRDRSNEKLFF.

This chain joins TRBV9 and TRBJ2-2; perhaps TRBD2 as D (5 bases). The CDR3 sequence is 16 residues long. V was trimmed by 0 bases and J by 7 bases, leaving 16 bases between them. CDR1 and CDR2 (germline): SGDLS, YYNGEE. The CDR3: CASSVDLLGSGGELFF. CDR3 nucleotide sequence: TGTGCCAGCAGCGTAGACCTGCTGGGGAGTGGCGGGGAGCTGTTTTTT.

The V call is TRBV11-2, the J call TRBJ2-6, with 9 bases identical to TRBD1. This CDR3 is 16 amino acids long. The germline V gene encodes CDR1 SGHAT and CDR2 FQNNGV. After removal of 8 bases from V and 4 bases from J, the junction contained 9 bases not matched to a gene. In DNA, the CDR3 is TGTGCCAGCGACCGGGACAGGGTAACCGGGGCCAACGTCCTGACTTTC. Its protein is CASDRDRVTGANVLTF. The variable domain in full, completed from reference TRBV11-2 and TRBJ2-6, reads EAGVAQSPRYKIIEKRQSVAFWCNPISGHATLYWYQQILGQGPKLLIQFQNNGVVDDSQLPKDRFSAERLKGVDSTLKIQPAKLEDSAVYLCASDRDRVTGANVLTFGAGSRLTVL.